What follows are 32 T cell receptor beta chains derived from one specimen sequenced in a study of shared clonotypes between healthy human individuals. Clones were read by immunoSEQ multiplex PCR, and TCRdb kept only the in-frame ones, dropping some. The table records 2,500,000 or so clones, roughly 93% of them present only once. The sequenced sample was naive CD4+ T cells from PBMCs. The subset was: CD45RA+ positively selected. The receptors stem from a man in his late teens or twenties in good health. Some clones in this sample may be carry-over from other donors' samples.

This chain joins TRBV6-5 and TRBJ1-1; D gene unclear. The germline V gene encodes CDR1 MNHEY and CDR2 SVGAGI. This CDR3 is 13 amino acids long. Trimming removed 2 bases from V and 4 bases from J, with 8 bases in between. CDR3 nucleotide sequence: TGTGCCAGCAGTTACAGACGTCTCACTGAAGCTTTCTTT. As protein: CASSYRRLTEAFF.

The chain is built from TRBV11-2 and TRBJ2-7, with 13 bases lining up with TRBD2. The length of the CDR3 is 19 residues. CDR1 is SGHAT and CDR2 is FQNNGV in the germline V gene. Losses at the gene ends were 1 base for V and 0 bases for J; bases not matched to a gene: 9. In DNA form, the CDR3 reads TGTGCCAGCAGCTTAGGGAGACTAGCGGGAGGCTGGAGCTCCTACGAGCAGTACTTC. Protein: CASSLGRLAGGWSSYEQYF.

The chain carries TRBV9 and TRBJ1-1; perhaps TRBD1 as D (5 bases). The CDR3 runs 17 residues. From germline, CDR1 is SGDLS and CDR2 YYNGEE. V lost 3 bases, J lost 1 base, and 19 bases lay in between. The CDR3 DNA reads TGTGCCAGCAGCGAGGGGATTTCGACAAAACCGAACACTGAAGCTTTCTTT. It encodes CASSEGISTKPNTEAFF. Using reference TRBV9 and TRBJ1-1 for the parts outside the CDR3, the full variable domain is DSGVTQTPKHLITATGQRVTLRCSPRSGDLSVYWYQQSLDQGLQFLIQYYNGEERAKGNILERFSAQQFPDLHSELNLSSLELGDSALYFCASSEGISTKPNTEAFFGQGTRLTVV.

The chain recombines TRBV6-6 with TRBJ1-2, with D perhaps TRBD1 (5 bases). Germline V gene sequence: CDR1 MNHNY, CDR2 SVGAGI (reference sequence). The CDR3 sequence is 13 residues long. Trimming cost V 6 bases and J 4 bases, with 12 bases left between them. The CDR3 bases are TGTGCCAGCAGCCCCGGCAGGGCCTATGGCTACACCTTC. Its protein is CASSPGRAYGYTF.

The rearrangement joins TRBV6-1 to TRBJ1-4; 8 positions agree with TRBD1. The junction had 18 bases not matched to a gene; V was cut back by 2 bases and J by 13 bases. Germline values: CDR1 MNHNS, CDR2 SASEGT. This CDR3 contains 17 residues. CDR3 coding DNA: TGTGCCAGCAGTGAAATGGTGGGGGCAGGGGGCTCTTCGGGACTGTTTTTT. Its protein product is CASSEMVGAGGSSGLFF.

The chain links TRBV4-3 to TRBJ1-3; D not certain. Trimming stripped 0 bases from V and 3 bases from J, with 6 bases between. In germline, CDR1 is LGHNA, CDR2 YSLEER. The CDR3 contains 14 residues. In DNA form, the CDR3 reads TGCGCCAGCAGCCAAGATCGGGTTGGAAACACCATATATTTT. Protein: CASSQDRVGNTIYF.

The DNA of the CDR3 is TGCGCCAGCAGTATCCCCGGGACAGGGGGAGAGACCCAGTACTTC. Amino acid sequence: CASSIPGTGGETQYF. The V and J genes are TRBV5-1 and TRBJ2-5; 11 bases are shared with TRBD1. This CDR3 spans 15 amino acids. The V segment lost 5 bases and the J segment 4 bases; nucleotides outside the gene matches: 7. Germline CDR1 and CDR2: SGHRS and YFSETQ.

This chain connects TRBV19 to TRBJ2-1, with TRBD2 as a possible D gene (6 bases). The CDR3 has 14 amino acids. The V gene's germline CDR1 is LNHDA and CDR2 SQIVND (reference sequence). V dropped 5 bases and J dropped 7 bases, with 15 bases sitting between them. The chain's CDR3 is CASSPGWAGNEQFF. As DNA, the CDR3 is TGTGCCAGTAGTCCCGGCTGGGCGGGGAATGAGCAGTTCTTC. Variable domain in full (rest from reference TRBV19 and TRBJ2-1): DGGITQSPKYLFRKEGQNVTLSCEQNLNHDAMYWYRQDPGQGLRLIYYSQIVNDFQKGDIAEGYSVSREKKESFPLTVTSAQKNPTAFYLCASSPGWAGNEQFFGPGTRLTVL.

CDR3 nucleotide sequence: TGCGCCAGCAGCTTGAGCGCCGCGGAGACCCAGTACTTC. Its translation is CASSLSAAETQYF. This chain uses TRBV5-1 with TRBJ2-5; D gene ambiguous. The CDR3 contains 13 residues. Germline values: CDR1 SGHRS, CDR2 YFSETQ. Deletions cut 1 base from V and 5 bases from J, with 9 bases between.

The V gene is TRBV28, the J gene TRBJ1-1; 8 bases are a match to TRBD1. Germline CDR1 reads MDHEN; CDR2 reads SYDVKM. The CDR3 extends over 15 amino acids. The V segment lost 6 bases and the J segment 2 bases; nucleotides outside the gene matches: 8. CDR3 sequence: CASSVRDRINTEAFF. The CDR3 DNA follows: TGTGCCAGCAGCGTCAGGGACAGGATTAACACTGAAGCTTTCTTT.

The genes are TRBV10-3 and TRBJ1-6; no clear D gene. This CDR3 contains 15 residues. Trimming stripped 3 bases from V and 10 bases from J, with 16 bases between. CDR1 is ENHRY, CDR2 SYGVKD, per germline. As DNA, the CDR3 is TGTGCCATCAGTGAAGCCGGGTTTCCGGGATCACCCCTCCACTTT. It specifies CAISEAGFPGSPLHF.

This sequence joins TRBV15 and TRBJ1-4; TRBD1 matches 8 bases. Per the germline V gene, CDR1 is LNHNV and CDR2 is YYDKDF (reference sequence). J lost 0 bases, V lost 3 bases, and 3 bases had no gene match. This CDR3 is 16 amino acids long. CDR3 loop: CATSRDRATTNEKLFF. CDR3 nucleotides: TGTGCCACCAGCAGGGACAGGGCCACAACTAATGAAAAACTGTTTTTT. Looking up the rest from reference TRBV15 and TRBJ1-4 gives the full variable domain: DAMVIQNPRYQVTQFGKPVTLSCSQTLNHNVMYWYQQKSSQAPKLLFHYYDKDFNNEADTPDNFQSRRPNTSFCFLDIRSPGLGDTAMYLCATSRDRATTNEKLFFGSGTQLSVL.

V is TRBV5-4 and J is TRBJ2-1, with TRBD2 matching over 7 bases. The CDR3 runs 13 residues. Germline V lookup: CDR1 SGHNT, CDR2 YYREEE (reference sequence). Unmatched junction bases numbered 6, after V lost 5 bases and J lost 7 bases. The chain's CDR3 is CASSMGGRNEQFF. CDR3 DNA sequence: TGTGCCAGCAGTATGGGAGGGCGGAATGAGCAGTTCTTC.

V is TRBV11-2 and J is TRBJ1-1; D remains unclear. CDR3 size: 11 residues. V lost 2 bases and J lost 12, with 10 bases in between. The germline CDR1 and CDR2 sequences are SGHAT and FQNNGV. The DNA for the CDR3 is TGTGCCAGCAGCTTATCGGGAGCAACTTTCTTT. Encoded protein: CASSLSGATFF.

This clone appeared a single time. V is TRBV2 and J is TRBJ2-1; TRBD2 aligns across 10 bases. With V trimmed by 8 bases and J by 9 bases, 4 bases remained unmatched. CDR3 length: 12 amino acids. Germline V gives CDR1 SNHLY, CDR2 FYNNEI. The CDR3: CASCRLAGEQFF. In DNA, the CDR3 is TGTGCCAGCTGTCGACTAGCGGGTGAGCAGTTCTTC.

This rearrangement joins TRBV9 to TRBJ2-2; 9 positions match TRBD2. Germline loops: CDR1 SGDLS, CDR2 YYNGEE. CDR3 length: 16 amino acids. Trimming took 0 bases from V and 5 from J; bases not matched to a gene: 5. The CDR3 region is CASSVAAGGGTGELFF. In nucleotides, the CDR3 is TGTGCCAGCAGCGTAGCAGCGGGAGGCGGTACCGGGGAGCTGTTTTTT.

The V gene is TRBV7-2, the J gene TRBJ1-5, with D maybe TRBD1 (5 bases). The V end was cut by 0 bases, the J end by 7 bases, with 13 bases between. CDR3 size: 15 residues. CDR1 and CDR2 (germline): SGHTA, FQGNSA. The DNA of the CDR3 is TGTGCCAGCAGCTTAGCGGGGGGACGGTTACAGCCCCAGCATTTT. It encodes CASSLAGGRLQPQHF.

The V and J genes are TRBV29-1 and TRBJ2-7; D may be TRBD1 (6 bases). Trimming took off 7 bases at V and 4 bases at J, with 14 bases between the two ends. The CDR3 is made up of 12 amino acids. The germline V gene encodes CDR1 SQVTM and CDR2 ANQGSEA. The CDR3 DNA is TGCAGCGCCGCAAGGACAGCATACGAGCAGTACTTC. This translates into CSAARTAYEQYF.

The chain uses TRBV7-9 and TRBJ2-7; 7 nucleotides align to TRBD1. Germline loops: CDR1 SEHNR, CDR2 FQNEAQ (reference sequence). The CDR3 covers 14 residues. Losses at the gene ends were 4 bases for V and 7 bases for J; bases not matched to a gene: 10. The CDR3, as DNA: TGTGCCAGCAGCTCTGACAGGGTGGTAGGGGAGCAGTACTTC. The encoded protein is CASSSDRVVGEQYF.

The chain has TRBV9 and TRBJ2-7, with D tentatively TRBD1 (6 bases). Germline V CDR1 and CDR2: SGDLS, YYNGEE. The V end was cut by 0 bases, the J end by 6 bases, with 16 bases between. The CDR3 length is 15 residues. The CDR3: CASSVGDPDRTEQYF. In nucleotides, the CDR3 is TGTGCCAGCAGCGTAGGGGACCCTGACAGGACCGAGCAGTACTTC.

Here the CDR3 DNA reads TGCGCCAGCAGCCGCAGTTTCGGAGGGGGAAGGGACTATGGCTACACCTTC. This gives the protein CASSRSFGGGRDYGYTF. The V gene is TRBV4-1, the J gene TRBJ1-2, with a weak D call TRBD1 (6 bases). The CDR3 covers 17 residues. V was cut by 4 bases and J by 3 bases, with 21 bases left in between. In germline, CDR1 is MGHRA, CDR2 YSYEKL.

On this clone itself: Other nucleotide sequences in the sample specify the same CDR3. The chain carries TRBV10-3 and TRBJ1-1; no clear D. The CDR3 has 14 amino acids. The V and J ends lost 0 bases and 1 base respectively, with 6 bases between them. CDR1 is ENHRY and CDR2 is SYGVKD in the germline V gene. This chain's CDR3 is CAISESGRNTEAFF. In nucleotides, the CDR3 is TGTGCCATCAGTGAGTCGGGAAGGAACACTGAAGCTTTCTTT.

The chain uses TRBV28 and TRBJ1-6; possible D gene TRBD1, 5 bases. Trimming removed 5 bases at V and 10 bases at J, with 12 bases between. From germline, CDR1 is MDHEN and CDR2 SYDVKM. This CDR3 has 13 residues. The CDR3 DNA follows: TGTGCCAGCAGTACGCAGGGTTTATCACCCCTCCACTTT. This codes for CASSTQGLSPLHF. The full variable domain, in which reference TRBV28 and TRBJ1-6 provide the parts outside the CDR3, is DVKVTQSSRYLVKRTGEKVFLECVQDMDHENMFWYRQDPGLGLRLIYFSYDVKMKEKGDIPEGYSVSREKKERFSLILESASTNQTSMYLCASSTQGLSPLHFGNGTRLTVT.

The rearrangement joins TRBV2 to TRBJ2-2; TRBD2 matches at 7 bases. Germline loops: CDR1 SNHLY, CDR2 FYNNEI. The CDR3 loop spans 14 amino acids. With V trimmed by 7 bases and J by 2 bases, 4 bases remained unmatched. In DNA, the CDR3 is TGTGCCAGCAAGTCTAGCGGCAACACCGGGGAGCTGTTTTTT. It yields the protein CASKSSGNTGELFF.

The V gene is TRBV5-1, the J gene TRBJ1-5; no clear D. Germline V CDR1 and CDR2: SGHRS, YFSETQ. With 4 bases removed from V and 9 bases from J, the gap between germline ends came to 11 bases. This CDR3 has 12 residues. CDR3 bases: TGCGCCAGCAGCACCGAACAAGGGCCCCAGCATTTT. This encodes CASSTEQGPQHF.

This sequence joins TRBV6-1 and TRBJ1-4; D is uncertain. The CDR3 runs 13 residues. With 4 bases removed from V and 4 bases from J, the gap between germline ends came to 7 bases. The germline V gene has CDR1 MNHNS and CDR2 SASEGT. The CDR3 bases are TGTGCCAGCAGTGCCCACTATAATGAAAAACTGTTTTTT. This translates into CASSAHYNEKLFF.

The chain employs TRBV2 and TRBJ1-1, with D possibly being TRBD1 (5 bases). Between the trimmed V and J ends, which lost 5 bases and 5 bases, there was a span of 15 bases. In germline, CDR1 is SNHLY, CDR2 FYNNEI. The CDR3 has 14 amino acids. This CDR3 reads CASSSGGESTEAFF. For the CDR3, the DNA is TGTGCCAGCAGTTCCGGGGGGGAATCGACTGAAGCTTTCTTT.

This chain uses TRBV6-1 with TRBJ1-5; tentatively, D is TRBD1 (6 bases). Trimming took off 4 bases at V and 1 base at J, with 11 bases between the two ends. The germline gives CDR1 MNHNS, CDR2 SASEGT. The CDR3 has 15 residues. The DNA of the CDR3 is TGTGCCAGCAGTGCTTCGGGACAAAGCAATCAGCCCCAGCATTTT. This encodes CASSASGQSNQPQHF.

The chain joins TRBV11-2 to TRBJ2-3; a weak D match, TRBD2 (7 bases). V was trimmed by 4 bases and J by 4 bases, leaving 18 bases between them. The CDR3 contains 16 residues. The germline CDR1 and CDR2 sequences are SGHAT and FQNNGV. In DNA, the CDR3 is TGTGCCAGCAGCTCCAGGGGCGGGGGCCGGCCAGATACGCAGTATTTT. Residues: CASSSRGGGRPDTQYF.

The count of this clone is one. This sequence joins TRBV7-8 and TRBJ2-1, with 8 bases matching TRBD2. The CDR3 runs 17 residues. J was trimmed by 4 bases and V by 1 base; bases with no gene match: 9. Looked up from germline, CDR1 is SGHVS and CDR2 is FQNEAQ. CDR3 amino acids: CASSLDALGLEYNEQFF. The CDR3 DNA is TGTGCCAGCAGCTTAGATGCCTTGGGACTAGAATACAATGAGCAGTTCTTC.

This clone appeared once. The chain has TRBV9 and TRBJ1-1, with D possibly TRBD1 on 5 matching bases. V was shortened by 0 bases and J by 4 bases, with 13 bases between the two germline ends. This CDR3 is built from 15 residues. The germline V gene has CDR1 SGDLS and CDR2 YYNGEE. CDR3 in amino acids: CASSVEPGPSTEAFF. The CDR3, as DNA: TGTGCCAGCAGCGTAGAGCCAGGGCCCAGCACTGAAGCTTTCTTT.

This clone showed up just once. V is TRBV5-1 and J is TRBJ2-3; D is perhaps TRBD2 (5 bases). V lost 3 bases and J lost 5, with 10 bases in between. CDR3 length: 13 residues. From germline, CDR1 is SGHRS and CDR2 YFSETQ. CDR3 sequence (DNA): TGCGCCAGCAGCTACCGGACTCTAGATACGCAGTATTTT. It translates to CASSYRTLDTQYF.